The 27 T cell receptor beta chains presented below share a single source sample, sequenced in a study of OX40 agonist ivuxolimab in advanced cancers. The data were produced by immunoSEQ multiplex PCR, yet TCRdb's version contains in-frame clones alone and is incomplete. The sample carries 90,000 or so clones, roughly 89% recorded once. The material sequenced was CD4+ or CD8+ T cells sorted from blood, taken in a trial of the OX40 agonist ivuxolimab. Source of these receptors: an adult with an advanced solid tumor such as melanoma, head and neck, liver or kidney cancer.

The CDR3 is CASSLVGFGTDTQYF. Written as DNA, the CDR3 is TGCGCCAGCAGCTTGGTGGGCTTTGGCACAGATACGCAGTATTTT. J is TRBJ2-3 and V is TRBV5-1; D remains ambiguous. V lost 0 bases and J lost 1, with 9 bases in between. The germline CDR1 and CDR2 sequences are SGHRS and YFSETQ. The length of the CDR3 is 15 residues.

This clone was counted between two and nine times. The chain employs TRBV29-1 and TRBJ2-2; D not certain. The V end lost 6 bases, the J end lost 6 bases, and 17 bases lay between the germline ends. CDR3 length equals 14 residues. CDR1 is SQVTM, CDR2 ANQGSEA, per germline. The CDR3 protein is CSVGDSQIAGELFF. CDR3 in DNA: TGCAGCGTGGGCGATTCGCAGATTGCCGGGGAGCTGTTTTTT.

This chain's CDR3 is CASSRLSGGLDTQYF. DNA of the CDR3: TGTGCCAGCAGCAGACTTAGCGGGGGGTTGGATACGCAGTATTTT. The V and J genes are TRBV11-2 and TRBJ2-3; 10 nucleotides line up with TRBD2. In germline, CDR1 is SGHAT, CDR2 FQNNGV. J was trimmed by 6 bases and V by 5 bases; bases with no gene match: 8. The CDR3 length is 15 residues.

The V gene is TRBV4-1, the J gene TRBJ1-6; a weak D match, TRBD1 (6 bases). CDR3 length: 16 amino acids. V shed 0 bases and J shed 9 bases, with 15 bases lying between them. Looked up from germline, CDR1 is MGHRA and CDR2 is YSYEKL. Written as DNA, the CDR3 is TGCGCCAGCAGCCAAGATCGGGGGACAACTACTTCACCCCTCCACTTT. Its translation: CASSQDRGTTTSPLHF.

About this clone: The junction does not match germline at one end; this may be a read error. This chain links TRBV5-1 with TRBJ1-1; D unclear. CDR3 length: 15 residues. Germline V gene lookup returns CDR1 SGHRS and CDR2 YFSETQ. This chain's CDR3 is CTSSLGGKWDTEAFF. In DNA form, the CDR3 reads TGCACCAGCAGCTTGGGAGGCAAATGGGACACTGAAGCTTTCTTT.

The chain is built from TRBV6-6 and TRBJ1-6; D is uncertain. The V gene's germline CDR1 is MNHNY and CDR2 SVGAGI (reference sequence). V was cut by 2 bases and J by 5 bases, with 10 bases left in between. The CDR3 consists of 15 residues. CDR3 in DNA: TGTGCCAGCAGTTACGCGCACCTAGATAATTCACCCCTCCACTTT. Translating gives CASSYAHLDNSPLHF.

This chain uses TRBV6-5 with TRBJ2-3, with 7 positions matching TRBD1. V trimming: 7 bases; J trimming: 4 bases; junction bases outside the gene matches: 5. This CDR3 contains 13 residues. From germline, CDR1 is MNHEY and CDR2 SVGAGI. CDR3 DNA: TGTGCCAGCAAGATAACAGGGGCAGATACGCAGTATTTT. It codes for CASKITGADTQYF.

The gene calls are TRBV19 and TRBJ2-6; D is undetermined. Germline values: CDR1 LNHDA, CDR2 SQIVND (reference sequence). CDR3 length: 13 residues. V was clipped by 8 bases and J by 3 bases, with 8 bases between them. In DNA, the CDR3 is TGTGCCAGTCTTCCCTTTGGGGCCAACGTCCTGACTTTC. Translation: CASLPFGANVLTF.

The rearrangement uses TRBV19 and TRBJ1-3, with 7 bases lining up with TRBD1. CDR1 and CDR2 from the germline V gene are LNHDA and SQIVND (reference sequence). The ends lost 3 bases at V and 0 bases at J; junction bases unmatched: 5. The CDR3 runs to 16 residues. The chain's CDR3 is CASSIPGQPSGNTIYF. DNA for the CDR3: TGTGCCAGTAGTATTCCGGGACAGCCCTCTGGAAACACCATATATTTT. The entire variable domain, with the rest obtained from reference TRBV19 and TRBJ1-3, is as follows: DGGITQSPKYLFRKEGQNVTLSCEQNLNHDAMYWYRQDPGQGLRLIYYSQIVNDFQKGDIAEGYSVSREKKESFPLTVTSAQKNPTAFYLCASSIPGQPSGNTIYFGEGSWLTVV.

This clone was seen a few times. The chain carries TRBV2 and TRBJ1-5; a possible D gene is TRBD1 (5 bases). Germline CDR1 and CDR2: SNHLY and FYNNEI. The CDR3 extends over 15 amino acids. V was cut by 6 bases and J by 1 base, with 13 bases left in between. As DNA, the CDR3 is TGTGCCAGCAGAGACATGGACATGAGCAATCAGCCCCAGCATTTT. Translating gives CASRDMDMSNQPQHF.

V gene TRBV6-5 combines with J gene TRBJ2-5; 11 bases map to TRBD1. The V gene's germline CDR1 is MNHEY and CDR2 SVGAGI. The CDR3 has 14 amino acids. Trimming cost V 8 bases and J 9 bases; bases outside gene matches: 11. The CDR3 coding sequence is TGTGCCAGCGGGCGGACAGGGGGCAATAGTGCCCAGTACTTC. Translated: CASGRTGGNSAQYF.

The rearrangement joins TRBV27 to TRBJ1-1; the D is unclear. The germline V gene has CDR1 MNHEY and CDR2 SMNVEV (reference sequence). With 5 bases removed from V and 1 base from J, the gap between germline ends came to 14 bases. This CDR3 region has 15 residues. CDR3 loop: CASSTNGHKNTEAFF. CDR3 sequence (DNA): TGTGCCAGCAGTACAAATGGGCACAAGAACACTGAAGCTTTCTTT.

Of note for this clone: The junction departs from germline at one end; a sequencing error may be responsible. The chain joins TRBV11-2 to TRBJ2-1; D possibly matches TRBD1 or TRBD2 (6 bases each). Germline lookup yields CDR1 SGHAT and CDR2 FQNNGV. The length of the CDR3 is 15 residues. CDR3 DNA sequence: TGTGCCAGCAGTTTAGGAGGGGGGTCCTACAATGAGCAGTTCTTC. Its translation: CASSLGGGSYNEQFF.

This clone is a singleton in its sample. CDR3 loop: CASSRQGNYEQYF. The CDR3 DNA is TGTGCCAGCAGCAGACAGGGTAACTACGAGCAGTACTTC. V is TRBV6-1 and J is TRBJ2-7; TRBD1 aligns across 7 bases. The CDR3 has 13 residues. From germline, CDR1 is MNHNS and CDR2 SASEGT. After removal of 6 bases from V and 3 bases from J, the junction contained 5 bases not matched to a gene.

The gene calls are TRBV18 and TRBJ1-1, with 12 bases lining up with TRBD1. V dropped 4 bases and J dropped 4; count of bases not matched to a gene: 4. There are 15 residues in the CDR3. Germline V CDR1 and CDR2: KGHSH, LQKENI. The CDR3: CASSRDRGRTTEAFF. The CDR3 nucleotides read TGTGCCAGCTCACGGGACAGGGGGCGGACCACTGAAGCTTTCTTT.

The CDR3 DNA reads TGTGCCAGTAGTGCCCGGGACAGGGTCCCCGGGGAGCTGTTTTTT. Its translation is CASSARDRVPGELFF. The chain has TRBV19 and TRBJ2-2; 9 nucleotides agree with TRBD1. CDR1 LNHDA and CDR2 SQIVND come from the germline V gene (reference sequence). V shed 5 bases and J 6 bases; nucleotides not matched to a gene: 7. The CDR3 length is 15 residues.

The gene calls are TRBV4-3 and TRBJ2-7; 12 bases agree with TRBD2. The CDR3 is 15 amino acids. V lost 1 base to trimming and J lost 4 bases; unmatched junction nucleotides: 2. Germline CDR1 is LGHNA and CDR2 is YSLEER. This CDR3 is CASSQASGRGYEQYF. The DNA of the CDR3 is TGCGCCAGCAGCCAAGCTAGCGGGAGGGGGTACGAGCAGTACTTC.

This rearrangement joins TRBV6-6 to TRBJ2-3; D unclear. Germline-derived CDR1 and CDR2 are MNHNY and SVGAGI (reference sequence). The V and J ends lost 10 bases and 2 bases respectively, with 16 bases between them. This CDR3 contains 14 residues. The CDR3 DNA is TGTGCCACCTTGGAACCGCCACCCACAGATACGCAGTATTTT. This codes for CATLEPPPTDTQYF.

The rearrangement uses TRBV6-1 and TRBJ2-7; 11 bases are shared with TRBD2. J gave up 5 bases and V 4 bases, and 10 bases lay outside the gene matches. The CDR3 runs 16 residues. CDR1 and CDR2 from the germline V gene are MNHNS and SASEGT. CDR3: CASSVLAGALHDEQYF. The CDR3, as DNA: TGTGCCAGCAGTGTACTAGCGGGGGCCCTACACGACGAGCAGTACTTC.

V and J are TRBV6-5 and TRBJ1-1, with D possibly matching TRBD1 (6 bases). CDR1 MNHEY and CDR2 SVGAGI come from the germline V gene. This CDR3 is built from 14 residues. Deletions cut 2 bases from V and 6 bases from J, with 13 bases between. In DNA, the CDR3 is TGTGCCAGCAGTTACCAGGGGAAGGGCGCTGAAGCTTTCTTT. Translating it yields CASSYQGKGAEAFF.

In its sample, this clone was seen a few times. The chain recombines TRBV10-3 with TRBJ2-7; TRBD1 or TRBD2 may be the D gene (5 bases each). The CDR3 runs to 15 residues. Germline CDR1 reads ENHRY; CDR2 reads SYGVKD. The ends were cut back, 2 bases at V and 2 bases at J, with 13 bases in the middle. CDR3 amino acids: CAISEPGTRPYEQYF. CDR3 sequence (DNA): TGTGCCATCAGTGAGCCTGGGACCAGGCCCTACGAGCAGTACTTC.

The table lists this clone with a count of one. This chain uses TRBV18 with TRBJ2-5, with D tentatively TRBD1 (5 bases). Germline V lookup: CDR1 KGHSH, CDR2 LQKENI. V was clipped by 1 base and J by 5 bases, with 11 bases between them. The CDR3 sequence is 14 residues long. CDR3 protein: CASSPQGPWETQYF. The CDR3 coding sequence is TGTGCCAGCTCACCACAGGGGCCGTGGGAGACCCAGTACTTC.

The V call is TRBV7-8, the J call TRBJ1-1; D ambiguous. Germline loops: CDR1 SGHVS, CDR2 FQNEAQ. The CDR3 sequence is 14 residues long. Between the trimmed V and J ends, which lost 1 base and 6 bases, there was a span of 12 bases. The CDR3, as DNA: TGTGCCAGCAGCTTAGGCCAGGTAGGGTCTGAAGCTTTCTTT. It is translated as CASSLGQVGSEAFF.

This clone was counted once. The chain couples TRBV11-3 to TRBJ2-1; TRBD1 matches 10 bases. Germline CDR1 SGHNT, CDR2 YENEEA. After removal of 5 bases from V and 5 bases from J, the junction contained 9 bases not matched to a gene. This CDR3 contains 16 residues. For the CDR3, the DNA is TGTGCCAGCAGCCCACGGGGGGGACAGGGGAACAATGAGCAGTTCTTC. It translates to CASSPRGGQGNNEQFF.

This clone occurred once. The chain combines TRBV25-1 with TRBJ2-7, with D perhaps matching TRBD2 (6 bases). Trimming stripped 7 bases from V and 4 bases from J, with 20 bases between. The CDR3 contains 15 residues. Germline-derived CDR1 and CDR2 are MGHDK and SYGVNS. DNA of the CDR3: TGTGCCAGCACCCTTGGGGGGAAGGAAGGGTACGAGCAGTACTTC. This encodes CASTLGGKEGYEQYF.

This clone showed up just once. The chain carries TRBV10-1 and TRBJ1-2, with 9 positions matching TRBD1. Looked up from germline, CDR1 is WNHNN and CDR2 is SYGVQD (reference sequence). This CDR3 contains 13 residues. With 6 bases clipped from V and 5 bases from J, the junction kept 4 bases outside the gene matches. This CDR3 reads CASRGQGRYGYTF. CDR3 in DNA: TGCGCCAGCAGGGGACAGGGCCGGTATGGCTACACCTTC.

The V call is TRBV5-6, the J call TRBJ2-7; 7 bases align to TRBD1. The CDR3 is 14 amino acids. Trimming took 0 bases from V and 3 from J; bases not matched to a gene: 3. Germline CDR1 is SGHDT and CDR2 is YYEEEE. CDR3 loop: CASSLGQGLYEQYF. The CDR3 nucleotides read TGTGCCAGCAGCTTGGGACAGGGTCTCTACGAGCAGTACTTC.